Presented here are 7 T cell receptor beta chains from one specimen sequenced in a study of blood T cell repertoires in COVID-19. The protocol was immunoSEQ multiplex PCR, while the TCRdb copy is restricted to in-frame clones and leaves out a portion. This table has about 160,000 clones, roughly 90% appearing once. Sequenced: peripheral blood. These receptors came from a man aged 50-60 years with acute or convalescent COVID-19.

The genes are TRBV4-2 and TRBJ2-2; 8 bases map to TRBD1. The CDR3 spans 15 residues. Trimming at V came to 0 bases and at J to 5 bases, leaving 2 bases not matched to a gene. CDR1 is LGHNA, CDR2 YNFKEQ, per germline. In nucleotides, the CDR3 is TGTGCCAGCAGCCAAGAACAGGGGGATACCGGGGAGCTGTTTTTT. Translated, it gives CASSQEQGDTGELFF.

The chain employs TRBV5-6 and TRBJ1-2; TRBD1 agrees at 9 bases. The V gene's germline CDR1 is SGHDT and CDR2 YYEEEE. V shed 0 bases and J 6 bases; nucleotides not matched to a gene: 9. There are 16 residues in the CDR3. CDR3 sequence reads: CASSLVGRQGVNGYTF. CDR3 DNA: TGTGCCAGCAGCTTGGTGGGGCGACAGGGGGTAAATGGCTACACCTTC.

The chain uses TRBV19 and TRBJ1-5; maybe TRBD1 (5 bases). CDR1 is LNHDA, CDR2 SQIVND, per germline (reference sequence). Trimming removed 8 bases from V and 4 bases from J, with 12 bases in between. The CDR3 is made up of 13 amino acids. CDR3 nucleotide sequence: TGTGCCAGTGTAATGGGGGGAAATCAGCCCCAGCATTTT. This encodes CASVMGGNQPQHF.

The CDR3 loop is CASRAWNEQFF. The CDR3 DNA follows: TGTGCCAGCAGGGCTTGGAATGAGCAGTTCTTC. V usage is TRBV27 and J usage is TRBJ2-1; D not certain. V was cut by 6 bases and J by 7 bases, with 7 bases left in between. Per the germline V gene, CDR1 is MNHEY and CDR2 is SMNVEV (reference sequence). The CDR3 consists of 11 residues.

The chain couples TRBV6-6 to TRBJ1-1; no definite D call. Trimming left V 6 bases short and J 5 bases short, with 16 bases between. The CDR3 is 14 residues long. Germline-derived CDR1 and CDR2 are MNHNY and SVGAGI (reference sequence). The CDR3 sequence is CASSLTTLGTEAFF. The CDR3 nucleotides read TGTGCCAGCAGCTTAACTACACTCGGGACTGAAGCTTTCTTT.

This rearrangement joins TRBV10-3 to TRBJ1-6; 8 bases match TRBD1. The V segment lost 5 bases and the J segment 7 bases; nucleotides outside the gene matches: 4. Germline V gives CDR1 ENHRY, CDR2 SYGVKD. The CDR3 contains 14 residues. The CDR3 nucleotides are TGTGCCATCAGTTTACAGGGGGAGAATTCACCCCTCCACTTT. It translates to CAISLQGENSPLHF.

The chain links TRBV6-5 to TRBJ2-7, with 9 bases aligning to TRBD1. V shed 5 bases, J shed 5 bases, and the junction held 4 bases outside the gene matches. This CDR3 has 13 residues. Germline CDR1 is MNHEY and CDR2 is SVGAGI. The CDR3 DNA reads TGTGCCAGCAGTAAACGGGACAGGGACGAGCAGTACTTC. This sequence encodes CASSKRDRDEQYF.